This TCR beta chain was sequenced for a study of T cell responses to AZD1222 COVID-19 vaccine. The assay was immunoSEQ multiplex PCR, and TCRdb's table has in-frame clones only and misses some. The sample holds about 140,000 clones, about 92% seen once. The clonotype was recovered from an adult in good health. The input for sequencing was peripheral blood, taken on day 0 of AZD1222 vaccination.

The CDR3 DNA reads as TGTGCCATCAATAAACAGGGACAGGGCCCTGCCACAGATACGCAGTATTTT. It encodes CAINKQGQGPATDTQYF. The V call is TRBV10-3, the J call TRBJ2-3; 9 bases line up with TRBD1. The germline V gene encodes CDR1 ENHRY and CDR2 SYGVKD. This CDR3 is 17 amino acids long. After removal of 7 bases from V and 2 bases from J, the junction contained 13 bases not matched to a gene.